This T cell receptor beta chain was recovered during a study of blood T cell repertoires in COVID-19. The wider study: Specimens from acute and convalescent COVID-19 originated in the United States, Italy and Spain. The cDNA or gDNA used as material had been derived from T cells, B-cell-depleted T cells, or PBMCs.

In the study's own analysis: Amplification from reference gene primers served as the basis for estimated nucleated cell counts. Sequencing used immunoSEQ multiplex PCR; TCRdb keeps in-frame clones, though not all of them. V, J and clone size were drawn from that table, and D and trimming were deduced from the DNA. The top ten hold approximately 1.5% of the sample, which has around 70,000 clones, 90% seen once. The CDR3 spans 14 residues. Germline CDR1 and CDR2: SGHTS and YDEGEE. The V gene lost 4 bases and the J gene lost 3 bases, with 11 bases spanning the gap. Material for sequencing was peripheral blood. V is TRBV5-8 and J is TRBJ1-5; perhaps TRBD1 as D (6 bases). The origin of this receptor is a man aged 45-65 years with acute or convalescent COVID-19. The CDR3 coding sequence is TGTGCCAGCAGCAAGCGGACAGTCAATCAGCCCCAGCATTTT. Its translation: CASSKRTVNQPQHF.